These T cell receptor beta chains were read from a single sample in a study of blood T cells in healthy people across ages. MiXCR, run by TCRdb on the 5' RACE reads, gives a single entry per CDR3 protein. The table has hundreds of thousands of distinct CDR3 sequences, 58% seen once. Material: blood. These receptors all stem from a man aged 60 to 69 in good health. Both conserved end residues are part of each CDR3. Clone size appears in some rows only: once, few, many, or a class for an expanded clone.

J gene	V gene	clone size	CDR3 length	CDR3 protein
TRBJ2-5	TRBV6-5	NA	16	CASSYSSGPAQETQYF
TRBJ2-3	TRBV5-5	NA	18	CASSFDSLGSARTDTQYF
TRBJ1-5	TRBV20-1	few	15	CSARDQGGYNQPQHF
TRBJ1-4	TRBV7-8	NA	16	CASSFPKAGDNEKLFF
TRBJ2-7	TRBV20-1	NA	15	CSARDGAGSVYEQYF
TRBJ1-1	TRBV7-9	NA	14	CASSFLTGNTEAFF
TRBJ2-7	TRBV28	few	16	CASRPLGQGASYEQYF
TRBJ1-4	TRBV5-1	NA	13	CASAGTDNEKLFF
TRBJ2-1	TRBV5-6	few	16	CASSLFETGVADERFF
TRBJ2-6	TRBV5-5	NA	19	CASSVQGAGGSSGANVLTF
TRBJ2-1	TRBV2	many	15	CASILGGSGYNEQFF
TRBJ2-3	TRBV14	NA	15	CASSQGPFSTDTQYF
TRBJ2-3	TRBV20-1	NA	11	CSARATPQQYF
TRBJ1-1	TRBV5-1	NA	15	CASTPGQIMNTEAFF
TRBJ2-7	TRBV6-5	NA	15	CASSYSQGGYYEQYF
TRBJ2-3	TRBV7-9	NA	13	CAIRTGVADTQYF
TRBJ1-2	TRBV28	NA	11	CASRQPYGYTF
NA	TRBV15	few	15	CATSIHRDHQGTQYF
TRBJ2-3	TRBV2	NA	15	CASTLSRVAGDTQYF
TRBJ2-7	TRBV15	NA	15	CATSRGGTRSYEQYF
TRBJ1-2	TRBV7-2	NA	14	CASSVEPGNYGYTF
TRBJ2-3	TRBV5-1	NA	15	CASSEMGGSTDTQYF
TRBJ2-3	TRBV20-1	NA	14	CSARDLDSIHTQYF
TRBJ1-3	TRBV6-5	NA	16	CASSYGDSSSGNTIYF
TRBJ2-7	TRBV20-1	few	13	CSARVSGSYEQYF
TRBJ2-4	TRBV6-2/TRBV6-3	few	15	CASSFRSQAKNIQYF
TRBJ2-7	TRBV15	NA	14	CATSRASPKSEQYF
TRBJ2-1	TRBV11-2	NA	16	CASSLGSPAPYNEQFF
TRBJ1-1	TRBV18	few	14	CASSSGQINTEAFF
NA	TRBV12-3/TRBV12-4	NA	16	CASSLAGRRASYEQYF
TRBJ2-7	TRBV7-6	NA	17	CASSLASAGTARYEQYF
TRBJ2-3	TRBV5-1	NA	13	CASSLGVQGHQYF
TRBJ1-2	TRBV20-1	NA	13	CSARLGTIDGYTF
TRBJ2-1	TRBV5-1	once	16	CASSLDAGGRYNEQFF
NA	TRBV5-1	NA	16	CASSLGPGQGSYEQYF
TRBJ2-3	TRBV20-1	few	13	CSARDQVTDTQYF
TRBJ2-5	TRBV28	NA	10	CAVMQETQYF
TRBJ1-6	TRBV7-9	NA	15	CASSSYSGRHSPLHF
NA	TRBV7-2	NA	18	CASSLPGLAGGRLETQYF
TRBJ2-1	TRBV15	NA	16	CATSPRTSGAYNEQFF
TRBJ2-5	TRBV15	NA	15	CATKTGHLGQETQYF
TRBJ1-4	TRBV5-1	once	13	CASSVEFPEKLFF
NA	TRBV11-2	NA	14	CASSLNPAGETQYF
TRBJ2-1	TRBV5-4	NA	17	CACSRQLAGSSYNEQFF
TRBJ2-3	TRBV10-3	NA	15	CAIGRQGAPTDTQYF
TRBJ2-1	TRBV15	NA	15	CATSRVGGQNNEQFF
TRBJ1-5	TRBV28	NA	14	CASSWTGTDQPQHF
TRBJ2-3	TRBV3-1	few	15	CASSRDSEAIGDRYF
TRBJ2-1	TRBV20-1	NA	14	CSAPNSGGAYEQFF
NA	TRBV27	NA	15	CAGSWGRTGGNEQYF
TRBJ2-3	TRBV5-1	few	16	CASSPDGRGRVDTQYF
TRBJ2-1	TRBV15	NA	15	CATSAKPGLRNEQFF